This entry lists 11 T cell receptor beta chains sequenced from one sample in a study of T cells after posttransplantation cyclophosphamide. TCRdb keeps only in-frame clones here, not all; method: immunoSEQ multiplex PCR. The table lists about 22,000 clones, 85% to 90% of them singletons. Cyclophosphamide on days +3 and +4 followed busulfan-fludarabine conditioning and a marrow graft. Specimen: PBMCs, collected after allogeneic stem cell transplant with posttransplant cyclophosphamide. These TCRs come from a female patient aged 25-40 years who received an allogeneic stem cell transplant from an unrelated donor, was CMV-positive, and had no GVHD. The graft donor may have given rise to some T cells.

A single count supports this clone. The V call is TRBV7-8, the J call TRBJ1-3; D is unresolved. Germline-derived CDR1 and CDR2 are SGHVS and FQNEAQ. V shed 4 bases and J shed 0 bases, with 10 bases lying between them. CDR3 length: 15 residues. The CDR3, as DNA: TGTGCCAGCAGCTATGAGGGATCCTCTGGAAACACCATATATTTT. It encodes CASSYEGSSGNTIYF.

The chain has TRBV5-4 and TRBJ2-2, with 7 positions matching TRBD1. Germline values: CDR1 SGHNT, CDR2 YYREEE (reference sequence). Germline trimming cut 3 bases from V and 0 bases from J; bases unmatched to any gene: 5. The CDR3 loop spans 16 amino acids. Written as DNA, the CDR3 is TGTGCCAGCAGCTACGCCGGGACAGCGAACACCGGGGAGCTGTTTTTT. It translates to CASSYAGTANTGELFF.

V usage is TRBV7-9 and J usage is TRBJ2-7, with D perhaps TRBD2 (6 bases). V was trimmed by 1 base and J by 0 bases, leaving 13 bases between them. The germline V gene has CDR1 SEHNR and CDR2 FQNEAQ (reference sequence). This CDR3 has 16 residues. CDR3 bases: TGTGCCAGCAGCTTAGATCCAGGGCGGGGCTCCTACGAGCAGTACTTC. Protein sequence: CASSLDPGRGSYEQYF.

V usage is TRBV27 and J usage is TRBJ1-4; D is perhaps TRBD1 (5 bases). The length of the CDR3 is 16 residues. From germline, CDR1 is MNHEY and CDR2 SMNVEV (reference sequence). The V and J ends lost 5 bases and 0 bases respectively, with 13 bases between them. For the CDR3, the DNA is TGTGCCAGCAGTCCCCGGGGGGGAACAACTAATGAAAAACTGTTTTTT. It encodes CASSPRGGTTNEKLFF.

The chain employs TRBV28 and TRBJ2-7; no firm D call. Germline V gene sequence: CDR1 MDHEN, CDR2 SYDVKM. The CDR3 sequence is 13 residues long. The germline V and J ends were trimmed by 2 bases and 2 bases, with 7 bases remaining between them. The CDR3 reads CASSLMRAYEQYF. The CDR3 DNA sequence: TGTGCCAGCAGTTTAATGAGAGCCTACGAGCAGTACTTC.

Only one count was recorded for this clone. The genes are TRBV27 and TRBJ2-7, with 8 bases identical to TRBD1. V was pared by 3 bases and J by 5 bases, with 6 bases of the junction left unmatched. CDR3 length equals 14 residues. Germline V gene sequence: CDR1 MNHEY, CDR2 SMNVEV (reference sequence). Here the CDR3 DNA reads TGTGCCAGCAGTTTTCGACAGGGGTGGCACGAGCAGTACTTC. Its protein is CASSFRQGWHEQYF.

The V and J genes are TRBV7-8 and TRBJ1-2; a weak D match, TRBD1 (6 bases). Germline assignment: CDR1 SGHVS and CDR2 FQNEAQ. This CDR3 is built from 13 residues. V lost 5 bases and J lost 7, with 14 bases in between. Written as DNA, the CDR3 is TGTGCCAGCAGCATAGACCGACAGGCTGGCTACACCTTC. Its protein product is CASSIDRQAGYTF. Full variable domain (rest looked up from reference TRBV7-8 and TRBJ1-2): GAGVSQSPRYKVAKRGQDVALRCDPISGHVSLFWYQQALGQGPEFLTYFQNEAQLDKSGLPSDRFFAERPEGSVSTLKIQRTQQEDSAVYLCASSIDRQAGYTFGSGTRLTVV.

This sequence joins TRBV27 and TRBJ2-7, with TRBD1 as a possible D gene (6 bases). Germline values: CDR1 MNHEY, CDR2 SMNVEV (reference sequence). This CDR3 spans 17 amino acids. The V and J ends lost 1 base and 3 bases respectively, with 19 bases between them. The chain's CDR3 is CASSLFGGLDIFYEQYF. The CDR3, as DNA: TGTGCCAGCAGTTTATTTGGGGGCTTAGATATATTCTACGAGCAGTACTTC.

DNA for the CDR3: TGTGCCAGCAGCTTAGATCTATCCAGGCCCTACGAGCAGTACTTC. Protein: CASSLDLSRPYEQYF. The chain has TRBV11-2 and TRBJ2-5; D is ambiguous. TRBJ2-7 matches the DNA end more closely, so the J call is doubtful. This CDR3 spans 15 amino acids. The V gene's germline CDR1 is SGHAT and CDR2 FQNNGV.

The gene calls are TRBV5-1 and TRBJ1-2; 7 nucleotides match TRBD1. The CDR3 has 15 residues. The germline CDR1 and CDR2 sequences are SGHRS and YFSETQ. The V segment lost 3 bases and the J segment 0 bases; nucleotides outside the gene matches: 5. CDR3 amino acids: CASSSGQVANYGYTF. The CDR3 DNA reads as TGCGCCAGCAGCTCAGGACAGGTAGCTAACTATGGCTACACCTTC. The variable domain in full, completed from reference TRBV5-1 and TRBJ1-2, reads KAGVTQTPRYLIKTRGQQVTLSCSPISGHRSVSWYQQTPGQGLQFLFEYFSETQRNKGNFPGRFSGRQFSNSRSEMNVSTLELGDSALYLCASSSGQVANYGYTFGSGTRLTVV.

J is TRBJ1-5 and V is TRBV27; D not resolved. The CDR3 covers 15 residues. The V gene lost 1 base and the J gene lost 4 bases, with 11 bases spanning the gap. CDR1 and CDR2 from the germline V gene are MNHEY and SMNVEV (reference sequence). The CDR3: CASSLWAGLNQPQHF. The CDR3 nucleotides are TGTGCCAGCAGTTTATGGGCAGGTCTTAATCAGCCCCAGCATTTT.